This TCR beta chain was captured by sequencing in a study of T cells expressing NK-cell markers. The wider study: With respect to HCMV, most of the eight sequenced donors were seropositive, and one was seronegative.

TCRdb re-called the 5' RACE reads; one entry per CDR3 protein, DNA not given. The listing contains about 550,000 distinct CDR3 sequences. This CDR3 contains 16 residues. Germline V gene lookup returns CDR1 MNHEY and CDR2 SMNVEV (reference sequence). Sequencing was done on a sample of blood T cells: a sorted CD56 or NKG2C T cell subset, CD4+ or CD8+ T cells, or bulk PBMC T cells (not recorded which). This receptor was taken from a man in his late teens or twenties in good health. The rearrangement joins TRBV27 to TRBJ2-7; TCRdb lists TRBD1, though no DNA is available to test this call. The CDR3 sequence is CASSLSKGQGLYEQYF.